This TCR beta chain was profiled in a study of cytomegalovirus exposure and HLA in healthy donors. An approximately 130-subject validation cohort, separate from the approximately 720-subject first cohort, supplied the donors. Produced via immunoSEQ multiplex PCR; TCRdb's table is partial and in-frame only. The data contain 210,000 or so clones, just over 85% of them seen just once; the ten biggest clones take up roughly 2.8%. CDR1 is MGHRA, CDR2 YSYEKL, per germline. This CDR3 contains 15 residues. V lost 4 bases to trimming and J lost 2 bases; unmatched junction nucleotides: 3. Study-level findings and limits: The TCR clusters that emerged in the first cohort tended, a later analysis found, to co-occur in the roughly 120 validation repertoires. Cytomegalovirus status was reportedly diagnosed by the classifier with high specificity and sensitivity.

Details on this clone: What it binds is unknown.

Specimen: PBMCs. The V gene is TRBV4-1, the J gene TRBJ2-1, with 9 bases identical to TRBD2. The receptor's source is a woman younger than 35 in good health and CMV-seronegative. The CDR3 nucleotides are TGCGCCAGCAGCCTCACTAGCGGGCCCTACAATGAGCAGTTCTTC. This codes for CASSLTSGPYNEQFF.